The present entry profiles one T cell receptor (beta chain) with its context. Its antigen is unknown. PCR amplification relied on 60 Vbeta primers (plus 13 Jbeta primers). Profiling relied on immunoSEQ multiplex PCR, and the TCRdb table lists in-frame clones only, not all of them. The sample lists about 160,000 clones, around 80% occurring once. The sample is drawn from a study of cytomegalovirus exposure and HLA in healthy donors. General study findings and limits: Based on reports, TCR beta sequences accurately predicted HLA-A and HLA-B alleles for most subjects. A list of about 160 TCR beta chains associated with cytomegalovirus was given. Previously analyzed data showed that most TCR beta V segments were productive at a frequency of about 87% or about 30%.

There are 14 residues in the CDR3. The germline CDR1 and CDR2 sequences are MNHNS and SASEGT. J lost 3 bases, V lost 6 bases, and 5 bases had no gene match. The genes are TRBV6-1 and TRBJ2-4, with TRBD2 identical over 7 bases. The source of this sequence is a female donor in good health and CMV-seronegative. Sequenced material: PBMCs. CDR3 DNA sequence: TGTGCCAGCAGAGGGGCGGGAGTCAAAAACATTCAGTACTTC. Amino acids: CASRGAGVKNIQYF.